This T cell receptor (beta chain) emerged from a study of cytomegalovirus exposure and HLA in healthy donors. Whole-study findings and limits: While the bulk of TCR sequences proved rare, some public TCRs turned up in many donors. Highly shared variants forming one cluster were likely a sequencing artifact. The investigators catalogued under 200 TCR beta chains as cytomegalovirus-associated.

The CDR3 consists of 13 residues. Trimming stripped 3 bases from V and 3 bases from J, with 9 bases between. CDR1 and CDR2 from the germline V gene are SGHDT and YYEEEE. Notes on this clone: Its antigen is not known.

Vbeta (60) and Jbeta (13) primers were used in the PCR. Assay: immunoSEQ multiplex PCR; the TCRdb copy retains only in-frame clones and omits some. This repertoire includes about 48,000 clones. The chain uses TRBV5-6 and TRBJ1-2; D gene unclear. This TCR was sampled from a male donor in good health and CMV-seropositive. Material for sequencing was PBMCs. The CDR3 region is CASSSEGDYGYTF. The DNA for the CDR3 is TGTGCCAGCAGCTCCGAGGGCGACTATGGCTACACCTTC.